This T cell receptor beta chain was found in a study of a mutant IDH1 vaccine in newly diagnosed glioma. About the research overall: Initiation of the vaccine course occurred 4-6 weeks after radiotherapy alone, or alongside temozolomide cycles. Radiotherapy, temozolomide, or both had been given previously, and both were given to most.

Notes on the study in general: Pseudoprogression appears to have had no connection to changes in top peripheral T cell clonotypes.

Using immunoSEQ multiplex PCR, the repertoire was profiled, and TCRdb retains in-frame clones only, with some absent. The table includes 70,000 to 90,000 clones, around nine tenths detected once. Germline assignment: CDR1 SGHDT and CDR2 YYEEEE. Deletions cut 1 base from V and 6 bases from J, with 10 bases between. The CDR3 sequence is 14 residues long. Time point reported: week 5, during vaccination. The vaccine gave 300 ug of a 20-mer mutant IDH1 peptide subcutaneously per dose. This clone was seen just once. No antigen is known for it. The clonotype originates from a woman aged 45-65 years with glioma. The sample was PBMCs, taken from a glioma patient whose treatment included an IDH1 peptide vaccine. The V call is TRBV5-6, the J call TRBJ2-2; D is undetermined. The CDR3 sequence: CASSLYSAAGELFF. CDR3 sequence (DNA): TGTGCCAGCAGCTTGTATTCGGCCGCCGGGGAGCTGTTTTTT.